This T cell receptor beta chain was documented in a study of T cells in Graves' hyperthyroidism and ophthalmopathy. There are 15 residues in the CDR3. Germline CDR1 SNHLY, CDR2 FYNNEI. Trimming pared 1 base from V and 4 bases from J, leaving 13 bases between. Researchers took RNA transcripts and amplified the TCR beta CDR3 regions from them. A first-round RT-PCR of the TCR CDR3 used the HTBI primer set. TCRdb reprocessed the multiplex PCR reads with MiXCR, giving one entry per CDR3 protein. The sample shows 660,000 or so distinct CDR3 sequences, 45% of them seen only once. Notes on this clonotype: Its matching antigen is unknown.

Study conclusions and caveats: Most clonotypes that expanded in the thyroid above 0.001 also showed up in blood. It was a median around 6 months before onset that the model predicted ophthalmopathy.

This sequence joins TRBV2 and TRBJ1-1, with D perhaps matching TRBD1 (6 bases). The sample consisted of peripheral blood or thyroid tissue (not recorded which). The sequence was collected from an adult man with Graves' disease, either hyperthyroidism or ophthalmopathy (not recorded which). In DNA, the CDR3 is TGTGCCAGCAGTGAAGGGCGAGGGGGAGGCACTGAAGCTTTCTTT. Its translation is CASSEGRGGGTEAFF.